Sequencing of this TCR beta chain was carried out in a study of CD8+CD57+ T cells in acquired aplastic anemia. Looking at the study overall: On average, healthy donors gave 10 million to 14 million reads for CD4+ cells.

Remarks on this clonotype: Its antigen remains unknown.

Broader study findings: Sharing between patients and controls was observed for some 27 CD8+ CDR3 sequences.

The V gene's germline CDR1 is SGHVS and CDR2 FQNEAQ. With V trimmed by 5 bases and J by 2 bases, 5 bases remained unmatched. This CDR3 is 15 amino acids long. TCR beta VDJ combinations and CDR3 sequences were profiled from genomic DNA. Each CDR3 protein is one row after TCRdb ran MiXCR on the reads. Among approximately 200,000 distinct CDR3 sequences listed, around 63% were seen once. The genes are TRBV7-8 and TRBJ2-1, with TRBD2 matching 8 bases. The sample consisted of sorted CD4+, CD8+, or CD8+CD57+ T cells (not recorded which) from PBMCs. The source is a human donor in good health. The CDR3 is CASSPGLGAYNEQFF. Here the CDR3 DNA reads TGTGCCAGCAGCCCGGGACTAGGGGCCTACAATGAGCAGTTCTTC. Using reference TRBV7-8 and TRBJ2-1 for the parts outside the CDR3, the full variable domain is GAGVSQSPRYKVAKRGQDVALRCDPISGHVSLFWYQQALGQGPEFLTYFQNEAQLDKSGLPSDRFFAERPEGSVSTLKIQRTQQEDSAVYLCASSPGLGAYNEQFFGPGTRLTVL.